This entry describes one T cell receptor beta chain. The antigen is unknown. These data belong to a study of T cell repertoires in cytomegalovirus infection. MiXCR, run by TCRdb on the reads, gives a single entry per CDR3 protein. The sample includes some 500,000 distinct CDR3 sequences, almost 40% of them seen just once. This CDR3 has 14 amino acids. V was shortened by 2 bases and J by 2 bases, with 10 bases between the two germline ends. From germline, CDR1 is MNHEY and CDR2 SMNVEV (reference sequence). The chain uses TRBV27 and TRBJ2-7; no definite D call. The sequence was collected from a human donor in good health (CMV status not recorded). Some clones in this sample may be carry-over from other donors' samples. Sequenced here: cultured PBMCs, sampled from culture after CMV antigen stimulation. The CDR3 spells CASSLALTPYEQYF. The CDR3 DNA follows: TGTGCCAGCAGTTTAGCTTTGACCCCCTACGAGCAGTACTTC.